This record looks at one T cell receptor beta chain sequence and its context. Healthy HIV-negative adults without recent acute infections or vaccinations served as donors. CD45RA+ naive and CD45RA-negative memory subsets were separated from CD4+ cells. V was clipped by 0 bases and J by 8 bases; unmatched bases: 5. The CDR3 runs to 15 residues. The V gene's germline CDR1 is SGHRS and CDR2 YFSETQ. This sample is drawn from a study of shared clonotypes between healthy human individuals. About the study: Plates per donor: three CD4 naive, three CD4 memory, two CD8 naive, one CD8 memory.

Each PCR replicate from the sorted subsets contained about 200 ng DNA, which is some 30,000 T cell genomes. Sequencing used immunoSEQ multiplex PCR; TCRdb keeps in-frame clones, though not all of them. The top ten hold 0.13% to 0.15% of the sample, which has roughly 2.5 million clones, roughly nine tenths seen once. The rearrangement uses TRBV5-1 and TRBJ2-1; 10 nucleotides align to TRBD2. The receptor's source is a man between 18 and 35 years old in good health. Sequencing was done on a sample of naive CD4+ T cells sorted from blood. Indicated subset: CD45RA+ positively selected. Here the CDR3 reads CASSLVPSGGYEQFF. As DNA, the CDR3 is TGCGCCAGCAGCTTGGTTCCTAGCGGGGGCTATGAGCAGTTCTTC.